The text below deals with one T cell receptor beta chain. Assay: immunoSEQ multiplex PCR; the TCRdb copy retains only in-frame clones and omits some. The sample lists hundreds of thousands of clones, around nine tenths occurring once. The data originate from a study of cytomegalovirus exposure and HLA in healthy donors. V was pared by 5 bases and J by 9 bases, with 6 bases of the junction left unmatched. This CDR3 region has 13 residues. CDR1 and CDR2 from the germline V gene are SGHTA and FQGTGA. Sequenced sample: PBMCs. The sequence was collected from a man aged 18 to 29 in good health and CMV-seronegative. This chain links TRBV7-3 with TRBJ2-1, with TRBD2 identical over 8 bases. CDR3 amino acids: CASSGTRAGEQFF. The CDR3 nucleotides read TGTGCCAGCAGCGGGACTAGGGCGGGTGAGCAGTTCTTC.